Only one count was recorded for the clone carrying this TCR beta chain. The data are from a study of radiotherapy plus CTLA-4 blockade in lung cancer. CDR3 length: 14 amino acids. V was pared by 3 bases and J by 4 bases, with 2 bases of the junction left unmatched. Germline V lookup: CDR1 ENHRY, CDR2 SYGVKD. Assay: immunoSEQ multiplex PCR; the TCRdb copy retains only in-frame clones and omits some. The table records 85,000 to 90,000 clones, about 88% of them present only once. The sequenced sample was peripheral blood, obtained from a patient treated with radiotherapy plus ipilimumab. The chain joins TRBV10-3 to TRBJ2-2, with 7 nucleotides matching TRBD2. The receptor's source is a human donor with non-small cell lung cancer that progressed on radiotherapy plus ipilimumab. The CDR3 reads CAISDASGTGELFF. CDR3 sequence (DNA): TGTGCCATCAGTGATGCTAGCGGCACCGGGGAGCTGTTTTTT.